Below, one T cell receptor (beta chain) is given with its context. Its antigen is unknown. Compared with germline, one end of the junction differs, possibly owing to a read error. CDR3 size: 13 residues. Germline V gives CDR1 SQVTM, CDR2 ANQGSEA. This sample is drawn from a study of T-cell memory formation after mild COVID-19. Study-wide findings and caveats: SARS-CoV-2 specificity was not confirmed for second-wave clones peaking on day 37.

TCRdb reprocessed the 5' RACE reads with MiXCR, giving one entry per CDR3 protein. Here the sample spans 250,000 to 400,000 distinct CDR3 sequences, more than 13% being singletons. The TCR originated in a man younger than 30 who had mild COVID-19 (a few samples of this study predate the infection). Cell type and time point are not known. The sequenced sample was PBMCs or a T cell subset sorted from them (not recorded which). The chain has TRBV29-1 and TRBJ1-1; the match to TRBD1 covers 8 bases. The CDR3 nucleotides read TGCAGCGCTGAACAGGGGGTTAACACTGAAGCTTTCTTT. This sequence encodes CSAEQGVNTEAFF.